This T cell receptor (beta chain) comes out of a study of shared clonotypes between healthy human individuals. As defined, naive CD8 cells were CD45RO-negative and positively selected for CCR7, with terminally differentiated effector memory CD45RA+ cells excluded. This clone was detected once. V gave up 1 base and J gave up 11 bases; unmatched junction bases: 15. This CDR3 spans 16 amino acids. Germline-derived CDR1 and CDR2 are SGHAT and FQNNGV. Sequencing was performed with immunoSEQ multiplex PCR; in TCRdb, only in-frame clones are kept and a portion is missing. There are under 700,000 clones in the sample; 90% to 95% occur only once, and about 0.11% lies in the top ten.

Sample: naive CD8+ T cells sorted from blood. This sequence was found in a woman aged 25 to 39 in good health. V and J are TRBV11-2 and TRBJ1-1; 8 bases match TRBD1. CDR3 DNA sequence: TGTGCCAGCAGCTTAGGGCCAGGGGGCGCACCGTTGTGGGCTTTCTTT. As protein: CASSLGPGGAPLWAFF.